This T cell receptor beta chain was sequenced for a study of T cell responses to AZD1222 COVID-19 vaccine. Clones were sequenced by immunoSEQ multiplex PCR, and TCRdb holds only the in-frame ones, with some missing. The repertoire holds roughly 110,000 clones, about 90% seen once, with approximately 5.6% in the top ten. V shed 6 bases and J shed 4 bases, with 16 bases lying between them. Germline CDR1 SGHTA, CDR2 FQGNSA. The CDR3 is 15 residues long. This clone occurred a few times. This chain uses TRBV7-2 with TRBJ1-3; the D is unclear. The source of this sequence is an adult who received the AZD1222 COVID-19 vaccine. The input for sequencing was peripheral blood, taken 28 days after the second AZD1222 dose. In DNA form, the CDR3 reads TGTGCCAGCAGTTACGGGCCCCTGGGGGGAAACACCATATATTTT. Translating it yields CASSYGPLGGNTIYF.